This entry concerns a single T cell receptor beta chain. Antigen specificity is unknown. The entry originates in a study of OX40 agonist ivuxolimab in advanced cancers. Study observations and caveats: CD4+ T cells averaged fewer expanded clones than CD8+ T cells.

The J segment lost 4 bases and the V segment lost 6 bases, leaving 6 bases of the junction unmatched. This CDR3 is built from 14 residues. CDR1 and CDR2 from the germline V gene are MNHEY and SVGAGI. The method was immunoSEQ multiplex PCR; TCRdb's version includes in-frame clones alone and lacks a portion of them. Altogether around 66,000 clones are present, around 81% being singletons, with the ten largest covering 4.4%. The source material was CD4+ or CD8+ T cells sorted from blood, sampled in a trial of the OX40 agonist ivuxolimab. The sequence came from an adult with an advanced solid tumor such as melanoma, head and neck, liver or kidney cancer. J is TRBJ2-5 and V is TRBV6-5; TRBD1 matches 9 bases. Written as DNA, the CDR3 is TGTGCCAGCAGCTACAGGGGGCGTTTAGAGACCCAGTACTTC. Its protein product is CASSYRGRLETQYF.